The 14 T cell receptor beta chains reported below all come from one sample, sequenced in a study of PD-1 blockade in classical Hodgkin lymphoma. The time point here: cycle 4 day 1 (C4D1), after more than five weeks of nivolumab. Brentuximab vedotin exposure varied among the patients, all of whom had relapsed after autologous stem cell transplantation. The repertoire was sequenced with immunoSEQ multiplex PCR; TCRdb's copy has only in-frame clones and lacks some. Found here are 100,000 or so clones, 89% of them singletons; the top ten hold over 15%. The material sequenced was peripheral blood mononuclear cells (PBMCs), taken before the fourth cycle of nivolumab. The receptors come from a human donor with classical Hodgkin lymphoma.

For the CDR3, the DNA is TGCGCCAGCAGTGTAAAGACATTTACTATTATCTGGTACGAGCAGTACTTC. Its protein is CASSVKTFTIIWYEQYF. The rearrangement joins TRBV10-1 to TRBJ2-7; D is unresolved. Germline loops: CDR1 WNHNN, CDR2 SYGVQD (reference sequence). The CDR3 contains 17 residues. V lost 4 bases to trimming and J lost 4 bases, with 23 bases between them.

The rearrangement uses TRBV5-4 and TRBJ1-1, with 9 positions matching TRBD1. The CDR3 is 17 residues long. Germline CDR1 reads SGHNT; CDR2 reads YYREEE (reference sequence). V gave up 4 bases and J gave up 3 bases; unmatched junction bases: 13. Here the CDR3 reads CASSVGPTGGLDTEAFF. In DNA form, the CDR3 reads TGTGCCAGCAGCGTGGGGCCTACAGGGGGCTTGGACACTGAAGCTTTCTTT. Supplemented by reference TRBV5-4 and TRBJ1-1, the full variable domain reads ETGVTQSPTHLIKTRGQQVTLRCSSQSGHNTVSWYQQALGQGPQFIFQYYREEENGRGNFPPRFSGLQFPNYSSELNVNALELDDSALYLCASSVGPTGGLDTEAFFGQGTRLTVV.

The chain carries TRBV5-1 and TRBJ1-1; 7 bases fit TRBD1. V lost 4 bases, J lost 2 bases, and 5 bases stayed unmatched. CDR3 length: 14 amino acids. CDR1 SGHRS and CDR2 YFSETQ come from the germline V gene. CDR3 sequence (DNA): TGCGCCAGCAGCCCCCAGGGGGTAAACACTGAAGCTTTCTTT. The encoded protein is CASSPQGVNTEAFF.

This chain uses TRBV9 with TRBJ2-5; perhaps TRBD2 as D (5 bases). Per the germline V gene, CDR1 is SGDLS and CDR2 is YYNGEE. The CDR3 is made up of 14 amino acids. V shed 0 bases and J shed 3 bases, with 9 bases lying between them. The CDR3 DNA is TGTGCCAGCAGCGTAGGAGTCGGGGAAGAGACCCAGTACTTC. It yields the protein CASSVGVGEETQYF.

This clone was recorded a few times. This chain joins TRBV18 and TRBJ2-7; a weak D match, TRBD1 (6 bases). Trimming took off 3 bases at V and 7 bases at J, with 10 bases between the two ends. The CDR3 is 12 residues long. Looked up from germline, CDR1 is KGHSH and CDR2 is LQKENI. The CDR3: CASSPTGKEQYF. CDR3 coding DNA: TGTGCCAGCTCACCCACAGGGAAAGAGCAGTACTTC.

This rearrangement joins TRBV19 to TRBJ2-1, with D perhaps TRBD1 (6 bases). The CDR3 contains 15 residues. Germline V gives CDR1 LNHDA, CDR2 SQIVND (reference sequence). Trimming removed 8 bases from V and 3 bases from J, with 17 bases in between. The CDR3, as DNA: TGTGCCAGTTCTTCGCAGGGGACGAACTACAATGAGCAGTTCTTC. It encodes CASSSQGTNYNEQFF.

V usage is TRBV30 and J usage is TRBJ2-7, with D perhaps given as TRBD1 or TRBD2 (5 bases each). V shed 7 bases and J shed 3 bases, with 16 bases lying between them. The germline CDR1 and CDR2 sequences are GTSNPN and SVGIG (reference sequence). The CDR3 runs to 13 residues. For the CDR3, the DNA is TGTGCCTCCCGGGACCGCGGCCGCTACGAGCAGTACTTC. Protein product: CASRDRGRYEQYF.

The rearrangement uses TRBV5-4 and TRBJ2-7, with 14 bases lining up with TRBD2. The germline V gene has CDR1 SGHNT and CDR2 YYREEE (reference sequence). There are 16 residues in the CDR3. V lost 4 bases, J lost 4 bases, and 7 bases stayed unmatched. CDR3 in amino acids: CASSTGTSGSRYEQYF. The CDR3 nucleotides are TGTGCCAGCAGCACTGGGACTAGCGGGAGCCGGTACGAGCAGTACTTC.

The chain links TRBV27 to TRBJ2-3; 7 bases are a match to TRBD2. Germline V gene sequence: CDR1 MNHEY, CDR2 SMNVEV (reference sequence). Losses at the gene ends were 3 bases for V and 5 bases for J; bases not matched to a gene: 5. This CDR3 region has 14 residues. Here the CDR3 reads CASSFTGGQDTQYF. The CDR3 DNA is TGTGCCAGCAGTTTCACGGGAGGCCAAGATACGCAGTATTTT.

The rearrangement links TRBV5-4 to TRBJ2-1; 8 bases fit TRBD2. Germline CDR1 reads SGHNT; CDR2 reads YYREEE (reference sequence). Germline trimming cut 4 bases from V and 1 base from J; bases unmatched to any gene: 13. This CDR3 is 18 amino acids long. The CDR3 sequence: CASSEGELAGPSYNEQFF. CDR3 nucleotide sequence: TGTGCCAGCAGCGAAGGGGAGCTAGCGGGTCCGTCCTACAATGAGCAGTTCTTC.

The chain uses TRBV7-9 and TRBJ1-3, with D possibly TRBD1 on 5 matching bases. Germline CDR1 reads SEHNR; CDR2 reads FQNEAQ (reference sequence). The CDR3 runs 15 residues. V was clipped by 1 base and J by 4 bases, with 11 bases between them. For the CDR3, the DNA is TGTGCCAGCAGCTTAGAAGGGGCAGGGGGAAACACCATATATTTT. This translates into CASSLEGAGGNTIYF.

This clone has a single count. The chain employs TRBV6-5 and TRBJ2-2; 8 bases align to TRBD2. The CDR3 runs to 15 residues. Germline CDR1 is MNHEY and CDR2 is SVGAGI. J lost 1 base, V lost 5 bases, and 3 bases had no gene match. The CDR3 loop is CASSPGLVNTGELFF. CDR3 in DNA: TGTGCCAGCAGTCCGGGACTAGTGAACACCGGGGAGCTGTTTTTT.

J is TRBJ2-7 and V is TRBV28; D remains unclear. This CDR3 spans 11 amino acids. The germline V gene has CDR1 MDHEN and CDR2 SYDVKM. V was clipped by 4 bases and J by 4 bases, with 5 bases between them. The CDR3 DNA follows: TGTGCCAGCAGTTCCAATTACGAGCAGTACTTC. Translated, it gives CASSSNYEQYF. The whole variable domain, remainder taken from reference TRBV28 and TRBJ2-7, is DVKVTQSSRYLVKRTGEKVFLECVQDMDHENMFWYRQDPGLGLRLIYFSYDVKMKEKGDIPEGYSVSREKKERFSLILESASTNQTSMYLCASSSNYEQYFGPGTRLTVT.

J is TRBJ2-1 and V is TRBV29-1; 7 nucleotides line up with TRBD1. The CDR3 totals 16 residues. The ends lost 0 bases at V and 8 bases at J; junction bases unmatched: 13. Germline V gene data show CDR1 as SQVTM and CDR2 as ANQGSEA. The CDR3 sequence is CSVEETQGLRGHEQFF. CDR3 nucleotide sequence: TGCAGCGTTGAAGAGACACAGGGGCTCCGAGGGCATGAGCAGTTCTTC.